This T cell receptor beta chain is drawn from a study of prognosis after radiotherapy for stage I lung cancer. Notes on this clonotype: This could be a read error, since a much larger clone is one nucleotide away.

Trimming left V 6 bases short and J 8 bases short, with 13 bases between. There are 12 residues in the CDR3. Germline V lookup: CDR1 MNHNS, CDR2 SASEGT. Using two-round multiplex PCR, the authors amplified TCR beta CDR3 from genomic DNA. Primers specific to each TRBV and TRBJ gene were used in first-round PCR. TCRdb re-called the multiplex PCR reads with MiXCR, one entry per CDR3 protein. The sample lists about 20,000 distinct CDR3 sequences, about 42% seen once, with 30% to 35% in the top ten. Here the sequenced sample was PBMCs, taken before or after stereotactic body radiation therapy (not recorded which). The receptor was derived from a donor over 45 with non-small cell lung cancer. The chain employs TRBV6-1 and TRBJ1-2; D uncertain. CDR3 sequence reads: CASRSHGGGYTF. CDR3 DNA sequence: TGTGCCAGCAGAAGTCACGGCGGCGGCTACACCTTC.